Listed here is a single T cell receptor beta chain. Its antigen is not identified. V shed 4 bases, J shed 6 bases, and the junction held 6 bases outside the gene matches. Germline V gene sequence: CDR1 MNHEY, CDR2 SVGAGI. This CDR3 spans 13 amino acids. PCR or immunohistochemistry showed mismatch repair deficiency in every enrolled patient. Profiled with immunoSEQ multiplex PCR; TCRdb holds only in-frame clones, not every one. The table has about 68,000 clones, around 73% seen once; the top ten hold approximately 5%. The sample originates from a study of PD-1 blockade in mismatch repair-deficient tumors. Study-level information: All were previously treated, progressing patients with 11 to 13 mismatch repair-deficient cancer types.

Study outcomes and limitations: Tumor-resident clones, often absent from pretreatment blood, expanded after pembrolizumab and then contracted.

The sequence was collected from an adult with mismatch repair-deficient cancer. This chain uses TRBV6-5 with TRBJ2-7; 7 bases match TRBD2. The sample was peripheral blood, taken 2 weeks after starting pembrolizumab. The CDR3 DNA follows: TGTGCCAGCAGTTCGAGCTGGGGGGGCGAGCAGTACTTC. Protein product: CASSSSWGGEQYF.